One and the same sample provided the 31 T cell receptor beta chains below, sequenced in a study of cytomegalovirus exposure and HLA in healthy donors. The PCR employed 60 Vbeta primers together with 13 Jbeta primers. Only in-frame clones appear in the TCRdb table, and some are missing; sequencing was by immunoSEQ multiplex PCR. This sample has 200,000 to 250,000 clones, with approximately 82% found just once. Input material: PBMCs. The receptors originated from a male donor in good health and CMV-seronegative.

V gene TRBV27 combines with J gene TRBJ2-2, with 13 bases that match TRBD2. Per germline, CDR1 MNHEY and CDR2 SMNVEV (reference sequence). J was trimmed by 4 bases and V by 3 bases; bases with no gene match: 5. CDR3 length: 17 residues. CDR3 residues: CASSLGTSGIVTGELFF. The CDR3 DNA sequence: TGTGCCAGCAGTTTGGGGACTAGCGGGATCGTCACCGGGGAGCTGTTTTTT.

This clone was counted only a few times. The CDR3 nucleotides are TGTGCCAGCAGTTACTCCACAGGGATAGTAGGAAAACTGTTTTTT. Translation: CASSYSTGIVGKLFF. The rearrangement uses TRBV6-6 and TRBJ1-4; a possible D gene is TRBD1 (6 bases). Germline V gene data show CDR1 as MNHNY and CDR2 as SVGAGI (reference sequence). Trimming took 0 bases from V and 10 from J, leaving 15 bases between them. This CDR3 comprises 15 residues.

The rearrangement joins TRBV7-6 to TRBJ2-2, with 7 bases fitting TRBD1. The CDR3 is 18 amino acids. Germline V CDR1 and CDR2: SGHVS, FNYEAQ. V dropped 4 bases and J dropped 0; count of bases not matched to a gene: 11. CDR3 residues: CASSSKDRLYANTGELFF. CDR3 nucleotides: TGTGCCAGCAGCTCCAAGGACAGGCTTTACGCGAACACCGGGGAGCTGTTTTTT.

This clone was seen only once. The rearrangement links TRBV7-6 to TRBJ2-1; TRBD2 matches 10 bases. The CDR3 consists of 15 residues. The V gene end was trimmed by 4 bases and the J gene end by 7 bases; junction bases not matched to a gene: 7. Germline lookup yields CDR1 SGHVS and CDR2 FNYEAQ. The DNA for the CDR3 is TGTGCCAGCAGCTATTCTAGCGGGGGAAGGAATGAGCAGTTCTTC. It yields the protein CASSYSSGGRNEQFF.

V and J are TRBV5-8 and TRBJ1-4, with 9 bases matching TRBD1. This CDR3 comprises 14 residues. V trimming: 5 bases; J trimming: 7 bases; junction bases outside the gene matches: 6. Germline CDR1 SGHTS, CDR2 YDEGEE. The CDR3 spells CASRWTGVVEKLFF. CDR3 nucleotides: TGTGCCAGCAGGTGGACAGGGGTGGTTGAAAAACTGTTTTTT.

The rearrangement links TRBV19 to TRBJ2-2; D not resolved. V lost 5 bases, J lost 2 bases, and 6 bases lay in between. Germline V lookup: CDR1 LNHDA, CDR2 SQIVND (reference sequence). The CDR3 has 13 amino acids. Here the CDR3 reads CASSGGNTGELFF. Written as DNA, the CDR3 is TGTGCCAGTAGTGGCGGAAACACCGGGGAGCTGTTTTTT.

The CDR3 nucleotides read TGTGCCAGCCGGTCGGGGGGCAGCTCCTACAATGAGCAGTTCTTC. Translating gives CASRSGGSSYNEQFF. V gene TRBV4-2 combines with J gene TRBJ2-1; weak D call: TRBD2 (7 bases). Germline values: CDR1 LGHNA, CDR2 YNFKEQ. V lost 8 bases and J lost 0, with 14 bases in between. The CDR3 loop spans 15 amino acids.

The rearrangement links TRBV27 to TRBJ2-5; tentative D call: TRBD2 (6 bases). V was cut by 5 bases and J by 2 bases, with 12 bases left in between. This CDR3 has 14 residues. Germline V gene data show CDR1 as MNHEY and CDR2 as SMNVEV (reference sequence). The CDR3 reads CASSPREIQETQYF. Written as DNA, the CDR3 is TGTGCCAGCAGTCCCCGGGAGATACAAGAGACCCAGTACTTC.

This sequence joins TRBV28 and TRBJ1-4, with D hard to call. CDR1 and CDR2 (germline): MDHEN, SYDVKM. This CDR3 contains 13 residues. Trimming pared 7 bases from V and 9 bases from J, leaving 15 bases between. CDR3 in amino acids: CASTRIRVQKLFF. CDR3 nucleotide sequence: TGTGCCAGCACTCGAATCCGGGTACAAAAACTGTTTTTT.

This chain links TRBV20-1 with TRBJ2-7; D uncertain. V gave up 4 bases and J gave up 4 bases, with 5 bases separating them. Per the germline V gene, CDR1 is DFQATT and CDR2 is SNEGSKA (reference sequence). CDR3 length: 10 amino acids. In DNA, the CDR3 is TGCAGTGCTAAAGCATACGAGCAGTACTTC. Encoded protein: CSAKAYEQYF.

Worth noting for this clone: Compared with germline, one end of the junction differs, possibly owing to a read error. This CDR3 is also generated by other DNA sequences in the sample. The chain has TRBV6-1 and TRBJ2-5; possibly TRBD1 for D (6 bases). The germline gives CDR1 MNHNS, CDR2 SASEGT. There are 14 residues in the CDR3. CDR3 in amino acids: CASSAGVGTETQYF. DNA of the CDR3: TGTGCCAGCAGTGCAGGGGTAGGGACGGAGACCCAATACTTC.

The chain recombines TRBV5-6 with TRBJ2-3; 8 nucleotides match TRBD2. The V segment lost 3 bases and the J segment 0 bases; nucleotides outside the gene matches: 12. The germline V gene encodes CDR1 SGHDT and CDR2 YYEEEE. The CDR3 is 18 amino acids. The CDR3 here is CASSSPTLAGLSTDTQYF. In DNA, the CDR3 is TGTGCCAGCAGCTCACCAACCTTAGCGGGGTTAAGCACAGATACGCAGTATTTT.

The gene calls are TRBV9 and TRBJ2-1; maybe TRBD2 (6 bases). CDR3 length equals 15 residues. V was clipped by 0 bases and J by 1 base, with 8 bases between them. Germline lookup yields CDR1 SGDLS and CDR2 YYNGEE. Written as DNA, the CDR3 is TGTGCCAGCAGCGTAGCGGCGGGATCCTACAATGAGCAGTTCTTC. It encodes CASSVAAGSYNEQFF.

The chain combines TRBV7-9 with TRBJ1-1, with a weak D call TRBD1 (5 bases). V was shortened by 5 bases and J by 1 base, with 14 bases between the two germline ends. The CDR3 runs 15 residues. The germline V gene has CDR1 SEHNR and CDR2 FQNEAQ (reference sequence). The DNA for the CDR3 is TGTGCCAGCAGCGTCGTTACAGGAGAGAACACTGAAGCTTTCTTT. Translation: CASSVVTGENTEAFF. Using reference TRBV7-9 and TRBJ1-1 for the parts outside the CDR3, the full variable domain is DTGVSQNPRHKITKRGQNVTFRCDPISEHNRLYWYRQTLGQGPEFLTYFQNEAQLEKSRLLSDRFSAERPKGSFSTLEIQRTEQGDSAMYLCASSVVTGENTEAFFGQGTRLTVV.

The V call is TRBV5-1, the J call TRBJ2-3, with 14 nucleotides matching TRBD2. J was trimmed by 1 base and V by 4 bases; bases with no gene match: 5. The length of the CDR3 is 17 residues. CDR1 is SGHRS, CDR2 YFSETQ, per germline. The CDR3 here is CASSGGLAGGGTDTQYF. The DNA of the CDR3 is TGCGCCAGCAGCGGCGGACTAGCGGGAGGTGGCACAGATACGCAGTATTTT.

For the CDR3, the DNA is TGTGCCAGCAGTGAAATTTCCGGGAGCTCCTATAATTCACCCCTCCACTTT. It encodes CASSEISGSSYNSPLHF. The chain joins TRBV6-1 to TRBJ1-6; unclear D gene. With 2 bases removed from V and 0 bases from J, the gap between germline ends came to 11 bases. CDR1 MNHNS and CDR2 SASEGT come from the germline V gene. This CDR3 is built from 17 residues.

The chain combines TRBV19 with TRBJ2-4; 9 nucleotides agree with TRBD1. Trimming cost V 7 bases and J 4 bases; bases outside gene matches: 11. The germline CDR1 and CDR2 sequences are LNHDA and SQIVND (reference sequence). This CDR3 is 16 amino acids long. This chain's CDR3 is CASTLLGQGEKNIQYF. The CDR3 nucleotides read TGTGCCAGTACCCTCTTGGGACAGGGTGAAAAAAACATTCAGTACTTC.

The chain joins TRBV4-1 to TRBJ2-5, with 13 bases identical to TRBD2. The ends lost 6 bases at V and 5 bases at J; junction bases unmatched: 9. This CDR3 has 16 residues. Germline CDR1 and CDR2: MGHRA and YSYEKL. In DNA, the CDR3 is TGCGCCAGCAGTCAAACTAGCGGGAGGGACGAGGAGACCCAGTACTTC. Protein: CASSQTSGRDEETQYF.

This chain uses TRBV19 with TRBJ2-4; TRBD1 is a possible D gene (6 bases). Germline V lookup: CDR1 LNHDA, CDR2 SQIVND (reference sequence). Trimming removed 3 bases from V and 8 bases from J, with 14 bases in between. There are 14 residues in the CDR3. CDR3 coding DNA: TGTGCCAGTAGTATGCAGGGGTGGGGAGACATTCAGTACTTC. It specifies CASSMQGWGDIQYF.

The V call is TRBV19, the J call TRBJ2-1; D is possibly TRBD2 (5 bases). The CDR3 loop spans 14 amino acids. Germline-derived CDR1 and CDR2 are LNHDA and SQIVND (reference sequence). Trimming removed 6 bases at V and 6 bases at J, with 15 bases between. The CDR3 DNA sequence: TGTGCCAGTAGGTGGAGCGGCCTCAGCAATGAGCAGTTCTTC. Its translation: CASRWSGLSNEQFF.

This clone was counted only a few times. The chain joins TRBV6-6 to TRBJ2-7, with 9 bases matching TRBD2. The V gene's germline CDR1 is MNHNY and CDR2 SVGAGI (reference sequence). CDR3 size: 14 residues. Trimming removed 6 bases from V and 2 bases from J; junction bases left unmatched: 5. As DNA, the CDR3 is TGTGCCAGCAGCATAGCGGGAGATACCTACGAGCAGTACTTC. As protein: CASSIAGDTYEQYF.

The gene calls are TRBV5-4 and TRBJ2-2; the match to TRBD2 covers 11 bases. CDR3 length: 17 residues. CDR1 is SGHNT and CDR2 is YYREEE in the germline V gene (reference sequence). The J segment lost 4 bases and the V segment lost 3 bases, leaving 8 bases of the junction unmatched. The CDR3 loop reads CASSSPLAGVRTGELFF. CDR3 nucleotides: TGTGCCAGCAGCTCACCACTAGCGGGAGTCCGCACCGGGGAGCTGTTTTTT. The entire variable domain, with the rest obtained from reference TRBV5-4 and TRBJ2-2, is as follows: ETGVTQSPTHLIKTRGQQVTLRCSSQSGHNTVSWYQQALGQGPQFIFQYYREEENGRGNFPPRFSGLQFPNYSSELNVNALELDDSALYLCASSSPLAGVRTGELFFGEGSRLTVL.

The chain recombines TRBV5-1 with TRBJ1-3, with no clear D. Germline V CDR1 and CDR2: SGHRS, YFSETQ. The CDR3 covers 14 residues. V was clipped by 4 bases and J by 1 base, with 9 bases between them. CDR3 protein: CASSASRSGNTIYF. The CDR3 DNA follows: TGCGCCAGCAGCGCGAGCCGTTCTGGAAACACCATATATTTT. Together with reference TRBV5-1 and TRBJ1-3, the CDR3 gives the full variable domain: KAGVTQTPRYLIKTRGQQVTLSCSPISGHRSVSWYQQTPGQGLQFLFEYFSETQRNKGNFPGRFSGRQFSNSRSEMNVSTLELGDSALYLCASSASRSGNTIYFGEGSWLTVV.

In this sample, this clone turned up a few times. The rearrangement joins TRBV2 to TRBJ2-2, with a weak D call TRBD2 (5 bases). The V and J ends lost 4 bases and 1 base respectively, with 10 bases between them. The CDR3 consists of 15 residues. In germline, CDR1 is SNHLY, CDR2 FYNNEI. The CDR3 sequence is CASSAGVLNTGELFF. The CDR3 region has the DNA TGTGCCAGCAGTGCCGGGGTCTTGAACACCGGGGAGCTGTTTTTT.

The V gene is TRBV29-1, the J gene TRBJ2-1; 9 bases align to TRBD2. V trimming: 4 bases; J trimming: 7 bases; junction bases outside the gene matches: 11. The CDR3 runs to 15 residues. Germline V gives CDR1 SQVTM, CDR2 ANQGSEA. The CDR3 is CSVVKLAGLSNEQFF. As DNA, the CDR3 is TGCAGCGTTGTAAAACTAGCGGGCCTCTCTAATGAGCAGTTCTTC.

This clone occurred a few times. V usage is TRBV7-2 and J usage is TRBJ2-7, with TRBD1 matching over 10 bases. The CDR3 is 14 residues long. In germline, CDR1 is SGHTA, CDR2 FQGNSA. After removal of 3 bases from V and 5 bases from J, the junction contained 4 bases not matched to a gene. CDR3 DNA sequence: TGTGCCAGCAGCTTCTTGACAGGGGGCAACGAGCAGTACTTC. Its translation: CASSFLTGGNEQYF.

The chain combines TRBV30 with TRBJ2-7; 8 bases line up with TRBD1. The DNA end lines up better with TRBJ2-5; the J call may be wrong. The CDR3 loop spans 14 amino acids. Germline CDR1 GTSNPN, CDR2 SVGIG (reference sequence). The CDR3 DNA sequence: TGTGCCTGGGGGGGGACAGGTGGAATGGAGACCCAGTACTTC. Protein product: CAWGGTGGMETQYF.

CDR3 sequence (DNA): TGTGCCAGCTCACCGTCGACTAACGGCAATGAGCAGTTCTTC. It is translated as CASSPSTNGNEQFF. V usage is TRBV18 and J usage is TRBJ2-1; TRBD2 is a possible D gene (5 bases). The CDR3 runs 14 residues. CDR1 is KGHSH and CDR2 is LQKENI in the germline V gene. Trimming cost V 3 bases and J 6 bases, with 12 bases left between them.

The chain joins TRBV16 to TRBJ2-5, with 9 bases aligning to TRBD1. The J call is doubtful: the DNA matches TRBJ2-7 better. This CDR3 spans 14 amino acids. The germline V gene encodes CDR1 KGHSY and CDR2 FQNENV. CDR3 region: CASSRGQGSYEQYF. CDR3 DNA sequence: TGTGCCAGCAGCCGCGGACAGGGGTCCTACGAGCAGTACTTC.

The V and J genes are TRBV20-1 and TRBJ2-1; D call uncertain. With 1 base removed from V and 6 bases from J, the gap between germline ends came to 4 bases. CDR3 length: 11 residues. The germline V gene encodes CDR1 DFQATT and CDR2 SNEGSKA (reference sequence). The CDR3 DNA reads TGCAGTGCTAGAGGGCCCAATGAGCAGTTCTTC. Translation: CSARGPNEQFF.

This chain joins TRBV29-1 and TRBJ2-3, with TRBD2 matching 13 bases. V was clipped by 7 bases and J by 7 bases; unmatched bases: 8. The CDR3 has 14 residues. Germline values: CDR1 SQVTM, CDR2 ANQGSEA. CDR3 nucleotides: TGCAGCGCCAGGACTAGCGGGAGAGTTAATACGCAGTATTTT. The encoded protein is CSARTSGRVNTQYF.